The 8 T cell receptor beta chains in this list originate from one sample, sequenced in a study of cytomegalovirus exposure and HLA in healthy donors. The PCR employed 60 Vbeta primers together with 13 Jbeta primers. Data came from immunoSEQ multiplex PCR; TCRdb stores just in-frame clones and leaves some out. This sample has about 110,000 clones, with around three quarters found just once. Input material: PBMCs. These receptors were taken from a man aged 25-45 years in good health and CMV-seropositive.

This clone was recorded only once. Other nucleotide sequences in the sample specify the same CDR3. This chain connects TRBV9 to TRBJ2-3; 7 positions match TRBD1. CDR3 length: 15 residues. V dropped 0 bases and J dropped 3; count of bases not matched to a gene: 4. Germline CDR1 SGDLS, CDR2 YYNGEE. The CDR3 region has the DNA TGTGCCAGCAGCGTAGAACAGGGGCGGACAGATACGCAGTATTTT. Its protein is CASSVEQGRTDTQYF.

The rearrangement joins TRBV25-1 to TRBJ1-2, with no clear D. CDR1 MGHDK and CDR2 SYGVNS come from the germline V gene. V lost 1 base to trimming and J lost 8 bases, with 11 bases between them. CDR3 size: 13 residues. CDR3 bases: TGTGCCAGCAGTGAATGGGGAAGGGAGGGCTACACCTTC. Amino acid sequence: CASSEWGREGYTF.

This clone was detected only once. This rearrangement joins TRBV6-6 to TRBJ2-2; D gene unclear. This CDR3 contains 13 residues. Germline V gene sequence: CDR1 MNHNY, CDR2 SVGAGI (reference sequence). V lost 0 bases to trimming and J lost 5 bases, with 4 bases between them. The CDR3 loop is CASSYSTTGELFF. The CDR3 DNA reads TGTGCCAGCAGTTACTCGACTACCGGGGAGCTGTTTTTT.

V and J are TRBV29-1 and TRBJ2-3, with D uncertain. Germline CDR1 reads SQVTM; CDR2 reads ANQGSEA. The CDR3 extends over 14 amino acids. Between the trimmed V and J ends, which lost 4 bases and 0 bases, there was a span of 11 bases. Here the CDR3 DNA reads TGCAGCGTTGGACACCGCCTCAGCACAGATACGCAGTATTTT. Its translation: CSVGHRLSTDTQYF.

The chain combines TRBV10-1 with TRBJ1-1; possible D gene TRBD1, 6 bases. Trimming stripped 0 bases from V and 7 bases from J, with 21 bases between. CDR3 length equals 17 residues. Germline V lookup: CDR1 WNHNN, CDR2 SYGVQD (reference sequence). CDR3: CASSESRGWGGRIEAFF. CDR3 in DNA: TGCGCCAGCAGTGAGTCACGGGGTTGGGGGGGCCGAATTGAAGCTTTCTTT.

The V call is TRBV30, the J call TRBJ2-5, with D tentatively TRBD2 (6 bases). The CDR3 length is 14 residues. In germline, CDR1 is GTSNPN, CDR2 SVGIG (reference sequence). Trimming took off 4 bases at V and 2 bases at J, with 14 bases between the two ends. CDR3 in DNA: TGTGCCTGGAAATGGAGGGGTGAACAAGAGACCCAGTACTTC. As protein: CAWKWRGEQETQYF.

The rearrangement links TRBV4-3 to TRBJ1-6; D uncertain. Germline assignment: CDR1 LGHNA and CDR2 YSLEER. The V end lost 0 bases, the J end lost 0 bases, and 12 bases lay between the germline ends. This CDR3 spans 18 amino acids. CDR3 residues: CASSQEPTRSSYNSPLHF. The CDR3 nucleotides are TGCGCCAGCAGCCAAGAACCAACGCGGAGCTCCTATAATTCACCCCTCCACTTT.

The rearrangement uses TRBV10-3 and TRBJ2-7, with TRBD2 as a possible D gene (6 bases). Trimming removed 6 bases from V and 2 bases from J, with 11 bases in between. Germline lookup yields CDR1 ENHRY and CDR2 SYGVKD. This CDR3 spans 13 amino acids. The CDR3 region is CAIRRGLAYEQYF. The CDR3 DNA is TGTGCCATCAGGCGGGGACTCGCCTACGAGCAGTACTTC.